Below, 32 T cell receptor beta chains from the same sample are listed, as sequenced in a study of blood T cell repertoires in COVID-19. The protocol was immunoSEQ multiplex PCR, while the TCRdb copy is restricted to in-frame clones and leaves out a portion. Counted here are around 300,000 clones, roughly 88% occurring once; the ten biggest clones make up approximately 10%. Sequencing used peripheral blood. These receptors all stem from a woman aged 70-85 years with acute or convalescent COVID-19.

The chain couples TRBV19 to TRBJ1-2, with D tentatively TRBD1 (5 bases). CDR1 is LNHDA, CDR2 SQIVND, per germline (reference sequence). V lost 3 bases to trimming and J lost 1 base, with 12 bases between them. The CDR3 sequence is 15 residues long. CDR3 nucleotides: TGTGCCAGTAGTATCGACAGCCGGCTTAACTATGGCTACACCTTC. Translation: CASSIDSRLNYGYTF.

V usage is TRBV2 and J usage is TRBJ2-5; 9 bases line up with TRBD2. The germline gives CDR1 SNHLY, CDR2 FYNNEI. There are 15 residues in the CDR3. The ends lost 10 bases at V and 7 bases at J; junction bases unmatched: 16. CDR3 bases: TGTGCCATCGATCGCGGGGGGGCTGGGGACGGGACCCAGTACTTC. It is translated as CAIDRGGAGDGTQYF.

This chain joins TRBV19 and TRBJ2-5, with D possibly TRBD1 on 6 matching bases. The germline V and J ends were trimmed by 5 bases and 1 base, with 14 bases remaining between them. This CDR3 contains 15 residues. CDR1 LNHDA and CDR2 SQIVND come from the germline V gene (reference sequence). The CDR3 DNA is TGTGCCAGTAGTCCCCTGGCAGGGGCCCAAGAGACCCAGTACTTC. This codes for CASSPLAGAQETQYF. The complete variable domain, with remaining parts taken from reference TRBV19 and TRBJ2-5, reads DGGITQSPKYLFRKEGQNVTLSCEQNLNHDAMYWYRQDPGQGLRLIYYSQIVNDFQKGDIAEGYSVSREKKESFPLTVTSAQKNPTAFYLCASSPLAGAQETQYFGPGTRLLVL.

J is TRBJ1-2 and V is TRBV6-5; unclear D gene. Germline V gives CDR1 MNHEY, CDR2 SVGAGI. The CDR3 is 14 amino acids. V shed 6 bases and J shed 13 bases, with 24 bases lying between them. CDR3 sequence reads: CASSVAHGGRLTTF. CDR3 nucleotide sequence: TGTGCCAGCAGCGTCGCGCACGGTGGCAGGCTTACCACCTTC.

This chain links TRBV18 with TRBJ2-3, with D uncertain. The ends were cut back, 4 bases at V and 0 bases at J, with 8 bases in the middle. CDR1 and CDR2 (germline): KGHSH, LQKENI. There are 14 residues in the CDR3. CDR3 in DNA: TGTGCCAGCTCACTCCAGAAGAGCACAGATACGCAGTATTTT. Its translation is CASSLQKSTDTQYF.

Note on this clone: Distinct nucleotide sequences in the sample also encode this CDR3. This chain links TRBV5-1 with TRBJ1-4; D perhaps matches TRBD1 (5 bases). Germline V gene sequence: CDR1 SGHRS, CDR2 YFSETQ. With 5 bases removed from V and 1 base from J, the gap between germline ends came to 9 bases. This CDR3 has 14 residues. The CDR3 spells CASSYGGTNEKLFF. CDR3 in DNA: TGCGCCAGCAGTTACGGGGGAACTAATGAAAAACTGTTTTTT.

The rearrangement uses TRBV7-9 and TRBJ1-1, with TRBD1 matching over 9 bases. Per the germline V gene, CDR1 is SEHNR and CDR2 is FQNEAQ (reference sequence). There are 14 residues in the CDR3. J gave up 6 bases and V 6 bases, and 8 bases lay outside the gene matches. The CDR3 bases are TGTGCCAGCAGAAACCGGGACAGGGTCGCTGAAGCTTTCTTT. The encoded protein is CASRNRDRVAEAFF.

V and J are TRBV5-1 and TRBJ1-2; D is undetermined. There are 17 residues in the CDR3. The V end lost 0 bases, the J end lost 1 base, and 16 bases lay between the germline ends. Germline loops: CDR1 SGHRS, CDR2 YFSETQ. The CDR3, as DNA: TGCGCCAGCAGCTTGGAGGCAGCTAAGGGAGTTAACTATGGCTACACCTTC. Its translation: CASSLEAAKGVNYGYTF. Based on the CDR3 plus reference TRBV5-1 and TRBJ1-2, the full variable domain is KAGVTQTPRYLIKTRGQQVTLSCSPISGHRSVSWYQQTPGQGLQFLFEYFSETQRNKGNFPGRFSGRQFSNSRSEMNVSTLELGDSALYLCASSLEAAKGVNYGYTFGSGTRLTVV.

The gene calls are TRBV10-2 and TRBJ2-1; no firm D call. The CDR3 is 10 residues long. V dropped 3 bases and J dropped 12 bases, with 6 bases sitting between them. Per germline, CDR1 WSHSY and CDR2 SAAADI. CDR3 sequence (DNA): TGCGCCAGCAGTGACGGTGTGCAGTTCTTC. This sequence encodes CASSDGVQFF.

V gene TRBV12-3 or TRBV12-4 combines with J gene TRBJ1-1; D is uncertain. Trimming stripped 3 bases from V and 11 bases from J, with 10 bases between. The CDR3 consists of 11 residues. The CDR3 coding sequence is TGTGCCAGCAGTTTTAAGGCTAGGGCTTTCTTT. This translates into CASSFKARAFF.

This sequence joins TRBV10-3 and TRBJ2-3; 14 nucleotides agree with TRBD2. With V trimmed by 2 bases and J by 5 bases, 6 bases remained unmatched. The CDR3 is made up of 17 amino acids. Germline CDR1 is ENHRY and CDR2 is SYGVKD. The CDR3 nucleotides are TGTGCCATCAGTGAGCCAATGGGACTAGCGGGGGTAGATACGCAGTATTTT. Residues: CAISEPMGLAGVDTQYF.

The rearrangement joins TRBV6-5 to TRBJ1-1; D might be TRBD1 (5 bases). Germline V gene lookup returns CDR1 MNHEY and CDR2 SVGAGI. V lost 7 bases and J 10 bases, leaving 16 bases between the germline ends. CDR3 size: 12 residues. The CDR3 DNA follows: TGTGCCAGCATAACAGGCCTGGACGGAGCTTTCTTT. Protein: CASITGLDGAFF.

The chain couples TRBV9 to TRBJ2-7, with a possible D match to TRBD2 (6 bases). V shed 1 base and J shed 6 bases, with 14 bases lying between them. The CDR3 sequence is 14 residues long. The germline V gene encodes CDR1 SGDLS and CDR2 YYNGEE. CDR3 sequence reads: CASSVQRVGGEQYF. The CDR3 nucleotides read TGTGCCAGCAGCGTACAACGGGTGGGGGGCGAGCAGTACTTC.

The chain is built from TRBV6-5 and TRBJ1-1, with TRBD1 as a possible D gene (5 bases). The germline CDR1 and CDR2 sequences are MNHEY and SVGAGI. V lost 6 bases and J lost 1, with 15 bases in between. This CDR3 has 15 amino acids. CDR3 nucleotides: TGTGCCAGCAGCGACACCGTGGGGCAGAACACTGAAGCTTTCTTT. Its protein is CASSDTVGQNTEAFF.

This clone has a single count. The chain has TRBV3-1 (or the pseudogene TRBV3-2) and TRBJ2-5, with TRBD2 matching over 8 bases. This CDR3 comprises 17 residues. CDR1 is LGHDT and CDR2 is YNNKEL in the germline V gene (reference sequence). Unmatched junction bases numbered 19, after V lost 4 bases and J lost 9 bases. CDR3 amino acids: CASSPRRGRVAGSSQYF. CDR3 coding DNA: TGTGCCAGCAGCCCGAGACGGGGGCGGGTAGCGGGGTCCTCCCAGTACTTC.

This clone was counted many times. The CDR3 loop reads CASSQDPGYGNTIYF. The CDR3 bases are TGCGCCAGCAGCCAAGATCCCGGGTATGGAAACACCATATATTTT. This chain joins TRBV4-1 and TRBJ1-3; D is unclear. The CDR3 runs 15 residues. Trimming cost V 0 bases and J 3 bases, with 9 bases left between them. Germline values: CDR1 MGHRA, CDR2 YSYEKL.

This rearrangement joins TRBV15 to TRBJ2-5; 9 nucleotides align to TRBD2. Per the germline V gene, CDR1 is LNHNV and CDR2 is YYDKDF (reference sequence). V lost 1 base to trimming and J lost 7 bases; unmatched junction nucleotides: 1. This CDR3 is built from 13 residues. For the CDR3, the DNA is TGTGCCACCAGCAGAGGCGGGGGGGTGACCCAGTACTTC. Protein product: CATSRGGGVTQYF.

J is TRBJ1-2 and V is TRBV6-5; the match to TRBD1 covers 8 bases. This CDR3 is built from 15 residues. V dropped 5 bases and J dropped 5; count of bases not matched to a gene: 10. Germline V gene sequence: CDR1 MNHEY, CDR2 SVGAGI. CDR3 bases: TGTGCCAGCAGTAAACCGGGACAGGCCGTGTATGGCTACACCTTC. Translated, it gives CASSKPGQAVYGYTF.

The CDR3 DNA sequence: TGTGCCAGCAGCTTTCACAGGGACAATCAGCCCCAGCATTTT. This codes for CASSFHRDNQPQHF. The chain couples TRBV7-2 to TRBJ1-5, with TRBD1 as a possible D gene (6 bases). This CDR3 spans 14 amino acids. Trimming cost V 3 bases and J 3 bases, with 9 bases left between them. Germline V lookup: CDR1 SGHTA, CDR2 FQGNSA.

Only a few counts were recorded for this clone. The chain recombines TRBV15 with TRBJ1-2, with TRBD1 identical over 10 bases. The CDR3 is 17 residues long. Germline CDR1 LNHNV, CDR2 YYDKDF (reference sequence). Germline trimming cut 4 bases from V and 4 bases from J; bases unmatched to any gene: 12. The CDR3 region has the DNA TGTGCCACCAGCACCGCTCGCCGACAGGGGGCCGGCTATGGCTACACCTTC. Protein product: CATSTARRQGAGYGYTF.

The chain employs TRBV7-9 and TRBJ1-4; D possibly corresponds to TRBD1 (5 bases). V was cut by 5 bases and J by 0 bases, with 16 bases left in between. Per germline, CDR1 SEHNR and CDR2 FQNEAQ (reference sequence). The CDR3 covers 17 residues. CDR3 DNA sequence: TGTGCCAGCAGCCCACTACGACGACAGTCAACTAATGAAAAACTGTTTTTT. Its protein is CASSPLRRQSTNEKLFF.

This chain links TRBV2 with TRBJ1-4, with TRBD1 identical over 7 bases. J lost 5 bases, V lost 4 bases, and 4 bases had no gene match. Germline CDR1 reads SNHLY; CDR2 reads FYNNEI. This CDR3 comprises 14 residues. The CDR3 coding sequence is TGTGCCAGCAGTGTGGCAGGGGGAAATGAAAAACTGTTTTTT. Its translation: CASSVAGGNEKLFF.

The chain is built from TRBV9 and TRBJ1-5, with D uncertain. The CDR3 consists of 14 residues. CDR1 and CDR2 (germline): SGDLS, YYNGEE. V shed 3 bases and J shed 7 bases, with 14 bases lying between them. The CDR3 sequence is CASSAYGWQQPQHF. The CDR3 nucleotides are TGTGCCAGCAGCGCCTACGGGTGGCAGCAGCCCCAGCATTTT.

This clone occurred a few times. The chain carries TRBV4-1 and TRBJ1-1; D is undetermined. CDR1 and CDR2 from the germline V gene are MGHRA and YSYEKL. Between the trimmed V and J ends, which lost 0 bases and 5 bases, there was a span of 7 bases. This CDR3 spans 13 amino acids. Here the CDR3 reads CASSQERGTEAFF. The CDR3 DNA follows: TGCGCCAGCAGCCAAGAACGAGGGACTGAAGCTTTCTTT.

The V and J genes are TRBV5-1 and TRBJ1-4, with D unresolved. The CDR3 is 13 residues long. V lost 0 bases, J lost 4 bases, and 4 bases lay in between. Germline V gene data show CDR1 as SGHRS and CDR2 as YFSETQ. CDR3 in DNA: TGCGCCAGCAGCTTGGGTTATAATGAAAAACTGTTTTTT. It specifies CASSLGYNEKLFF. The whole variable domain, filled in from reference TRBV5-1 and TRBJ1-4, reads KAGVTQTPRYLIKTRGQQVTLSCSPISGHRSVSWYQQTPGQGLQFLFEYFSETQRNKGNFPGRFSGRQFSNSRSEMNVSTLELGDSALYLCASSLGYNEKLFFGSGTQLSVL.

The chain is built from TRBV7-9 and TRBJ2-3; 9 bases line up with TRBD2. Germline CDR1 is SEHNR and CDR2 is FQNEAQ (reference sequence). After removal of 4 bases from V and 6 bases from J, the junction contained 14 bases not matched to a gene. The CDR3 totals 17 residues. The CDR3 DNA sequence: TGTGCCAGCAGCTCCCCCCTCCGCGGGGGGGCCCTGGATACGCAGTATTTT. It specifies CASSSPLRGGALDTQYF.

The chain has TRBV19 and TRBJ1-5; D is perhaps TRBD1 (6 bases). Germline CDR1 reads LNHDA; CDR2 reads SQIVND (reference sequence). This CDR3 is built from 14 residues. Trimming cost V 5 bases and J 4 bases, with 12 bases left between them. The CDR3: CASSATGSNQPQHF. In DNA form, the CDR3 reads TGTGCCAGTAGTGCCACAGGGTCGAATCAGCCCCAGCATTTT.

This clone has more than one count but fewer than ten. The chain has TRBV4-1 and TRBJ2-3, with D perhaps TRBD1 (7 bases). The CDR3 consists of 14 residues. With 3 bases removed from V and 5 bases from J, the gap between germline ends came to 12 bases. Germline CDR1 MGHRA, CDR2 YSYEKL. DNA of the CDR3: TGCGCCAGCAGCCATCGCAGGGGGGAAGATACGCAGTATTTT. Protein sequence: CASSHRRGEDTQYF.

Details on this clone: A junction boundary mismatches the germline segment, possibly from a read error. The CDR3 bases are TGTGCCAGCAGTGACTCGCGGAAGACCCAGTACTTC. Its translation is CASSDSRKTQYF. The V and J genes are TRBV6-5 and TRBJ2-5; D unresolved. CDR1 is MNHEY, CDR2 SVGAGI, per germline. This CDR3 contains 12 residues.

In this sample, this clone turned up a few times. The V and J genes are TRBV5-1 and TRBJ1-1; D remains ambiguous. Per germline, CDR1 SGHRS and CDR2 YFSETQ. Trimming shortened V by 0 bases and J by 1 base, and 7 bases separated the two germline ends. The CDR3 runs 14 residues. The CDR3 nucleotides read TGCGCCAGCAGCTTGGAAGTCGGGAACACTGAAGCTTTCTTT. Amino acids: CASSLEVGNTEAFF. The full variable domain, rest sourced from reference TRBV5-1 and TRBJ1-1, is KAGVTQTPRYLIKTRGQQVTLSCSPISGHRSVSWYQQTPGQGLQFLFEYFSETQRNKGNFPGRFSGRQFSNSRSEMNVSTLELGDSALYLCASSLEVGNTEAFFGQGTRLTVV.

The chain combines TRBV5-4 with TRBJ1-6; 7 bases align to TRBD1. J was trimmed by 7 bases and V by 5 bases; bases with no gene match: 6. In germline, CDR1 is SGHNT, CDR2 YYREEE (reference sequence). The length of the CDR3 is 14 residues. CDR3 DNA sequence: TGTGCCAGCAGGGGGACAGCTCGCAATTCACCCCTCCACTTT. Its protein product is CASRGTARNSPLHF.

The chain combines TRBV20-1 with TRBJ1-4, with D maybe TRBD1 (5 bases). The CDR3 has 11 amino acids. CDR1 is DFQATT and CDR2 is SNEGSKA in the germline V gene (reference sequence). CDR3 loop: CRGGAREKLFF. CDR3 in DNA: TGCAGGGGAGGGGCGCGGGAAAAACTGTTTTTT.